The 28 T cell receptor beta chains below were found in one sample sequenced in a study of blood T cell repertoires in COVID-19. Sequencing used immunoSEQ multiplex PCR; TCRdb keeps in-frame clones, though not all of them. The repertoire holds approximately 230,000 clones, with roughly four fifths as singletons. Sequences were obtained from PBMCs or T cells enriched from blood (not recorded which). These TCRs come from a middle-aged man who had recovered from COVID-19.

V is TRBV10-3 and J is TRBJ1-1; 12 positions match TRBD1. J lost 1 base, V lost 7 bases, and 10 bases had no gene match. The CDR3 is 17 residues long. Germline CDR1 is ENHRY and CDR2 is SYGVKD. The CDR3 sequence: CAITTGGQGAGNTEAFF. CDR3 nucleotides: TGTGCCATCACCACGGGGGGACAGGGGGCTGGGAACACTGAAGCTTTCTTT.

The chain joins TRBV2 to TRBJ2-5, with D possibly being TRBD1 (7 bases). Germline V gene lookup returns CDR1 SNHLY and CDR2 FYNNEI. Trimming cost V 5 bases and J 5 bases, with 15 bases left between them. The CDR3 is 14 residues long. CDR3 coding DNA: TGTGCCAGCAGTCCAGGACAGGCGGGGGAGACCCAGTACTTC. Translation: CASSPGQAGETQYF. Together with reference TRBV2 and TRBJ2-5, the CDR3 gives the full variable domain: EPEVTQTPSHQVTQMGQEVILRCVPISNHLYFYWYRQILGQKVEFLVSFYNNEISEKSEIFDDQFSVERPDGSNFTLKIRSTKLEDSAMYFCASSPGQAGETQYFGPGTRLLVL.

V is TRBV19 and J is TRBJ2-7, with D hard to call. V gave up 2 bases and J gave up 4 bases, with 9 bases separating them. In germline, CDR1 is LNHDA, CDR2 SQIVND (reference sequence). This CDR3 is built from 13 residues. In DNA form, the CDR3 reads TGTGCCAGTAGTATAAGCGAGAGTTACGAGCAGTACTTC. Amino acids: CASSISESYEQYF.

This sequence joins TRBV6-6 and TRBJ2-1; D may be TRBD2 (6 bases). The CDR3 runs 15 residues. The germline CDR1 and CDR2 sequences are MNHNY and SVGAGI (reference sequence). The V gene lost 6 bases and the J gene lost 1 base, with 13 bases spanning the gap. The CDR3 sequence: CASRQRDWSYNEQFF. The CDR3 nucleotides are TGTGCCAGCAGGCAACGGGACTGGTCCTACAATGAGCAGTTCTTC.

The V call is TRBV5-4, the J call TRBJ1-1, with TRBD1 matching over 7 bases. V lost 4 bases to trimming and J lost 5 bases; unmatched junction nucleotides: 2. This CDR3 contains 12 residues. Germline-derived CDR1 and CDR2 are SGHNT and YYREEE (reference sequence). DNA of the CDR3: TGTGCCAGCAGCCCACAGGGGACTGAAGCTTTCTTT. Its translation is CASSPQGTEAFF.

The J gene is TRBJ2-7, the V gene TRBV29-1; a weak D match, TRBD2 (6 bases). This CDR3 comprises 13 residues. Germline V CDR1 and CDR2: SQVTM, ANQGSEA. With 7 bases removed from V and 0 bases from J, the gap between germline ends came to 13 bases. In nucleotides, the CDR3 is TGCAGCGGGGGTGGAGGGGCCTCCTACGAGCAGTACTTC. Encoded protein: CSGGGGASYEQYF.

The chain combines TRBV4-2 with TRBJ2-3; 8 bases are a match to TRBD1. The CDR3 consists of 18 residues. Germline-derived CDR1 and CDR2 are LGHNA and YNFKEQ. V lost 0 bases and J lost 2; bases outside the gene matches: 10. The CDR3 is CASSQDLGTGLFTDTQYF. CDR3 DNA: TGTGCCAGCAGCCAAGATTTAGGGACAGGACTTTTCACAGATACGCAGTATTTT.

This chain connects TRBV5-1 to TRBJ2-3; TRBD1 matches 11 bases. The CDR3 has 14 amino acids. The V and J ends lost 3 bases and 6 bases, in that order; junction bases with no gene match: 3. Germline loops: CDR1 SGHRS, CDR2 YFSETQ. The CDR3 DNA reads TGCGCCAGCAGCTCCGGGACAGGGGGGGATACGCAGTATTTT. Amino acids: CASSSGTGGDTQYF. The variable domain in full, completed from reference TRBV5-1 and TRBJ2-3, reads KAGVTQTPRYLIKTRGQQVTLSCSPISGHRSVSWYQQTPGQGLQFLFEYFSETQRNKGNFPGRFSGRQFSNSRSEMNVSTLELGDSALYLCASSSGTGGDTQYFGPGTRLTVL.

The chain couples TRBV30 to TRBJ2-5; TRBD2 aligns across 11 bases. From germline, CDR1 is GTSNPN and CDR2 SVGIG (reference sequence). This CDR3 has 17 residues. J gave up 1 base and V 4 bases, and 11 bases lay outside the gene matches. Here the CDR3 reads CAWNAASGGPSQETQYF. The CDR3 DNA follows: TGTGCCTGGAATGCGGCTAGCGGGGGGCCAAGCCAAGAGACCCAGTACTTC.

The CDR3 DNA reads TGTGCCAGCAGACAGGACAGTGCCTACGAGCAGTACTTC. It codes for CASRQDSAYEQYF. The rearrangement uses TRBV27 and TRBJ2-7; TRBD1 might be the D (6 bases). CDR3 size: 13 residues. V lost 6 bases to trimming and J lost 2 bases, with 11 bases between them. The germline V gene encodes CDR1 MNHEY and CDR2 SMNVEV (reference sequence).

This clone was detected a few times. This sequence joins TRBV11-3 and TRBJ2-2, with D perhaps matching TRBD1 (5 bases). Germline V gives CDR1 SGHNT, CDR2 YENEEA. This CDR3 region has 14 residues. The germline V and J ends were trimmed by 5 bases and 5 bases, with 12 bases remaining between them. CDR3 nucleotides: TGTGCCAGCAGCCCAGGGTATCGGACCGGGGAGCTGTTTTTT. Encoded protein: CASSPGYRTGELFF.

This clone was detected a few times. This rearrangement joins TRBV7-8 to TRBJ2-7, with D tentatively TRBD2 (6 bases). Germline V gives CDR1 SGHVS, CDR2 FQNEAQ. The germline V and J ends were trimmed by 1 base and 0 bases, with 13 bases remaining between them. There are 16 residues in the CDR3. The CDR3 DNA sequence: TGTGCCAGCAGCTTAGGCCCAGCGGGTTCCTCCTACGAGCAGTACTTC. Its translation is CASSLGPAGSSYEQYF. The full variable domain, in which reference TRBV7-8 and TRBJ2-7 provide the parts outside the CDR3, is GAGVSQSPRYKVAKRGQDVALRCDPISGHVSLFWYQQALGQGPEFLTYFQNEAQLDKSGLPSDRFFAERPEGSVSTLKIQRTQQEDSAVYLCASSLGPAGSSYEQYFGPGTRLTVT.

This clone was counted once. Different DNA sequences within this sample yield the same CDR3. The chain couples TRBV27 to TRBJ1-2, with D possibly matching TRBD1 (6 bases). The V gene's germline CDR1 is MNHEY and CDR2 SMNVEV (reference sequence). The germline V and J ends were trimmed by 2 bases and 4 bases, with 11 bases remaining between them. This CDR3 contains 14 residues. The CDR3 region is CASSLGGQPYGYTF. In nucleotides, the CDR3 is TGTGCCAGCAGTTTAGGAGGACAGCCCTATGGCTACACCTTC.

This chain connects TRBV11-2 to TRBJ1-4; D not certain. The CDR3 consists of 14 residues. V was trimmed by 5 bases and J by 4 bases, leaving 11 bases between them. CDR1 and CDR2 (germline): SGHAT, FQNNGV. The DNA for the CDR3 is TGTGCCAGCAGCCCTACTCCCGGTAATGAAAAACTGTTTTTT. Its translation is CASSPTPGNEKLFF.

This clone was counted a single time. The chain employs TRBV7-2 and TRBJ2-7; 11 bases align to TRBD2. CDR3 size: 19 residues. The junction had 15 bases not matched to a gene; V was cut back by 1 base and J by 4 bases. The V gene's germline CDR1 is SGHTA and CDR2 FQGNSA. The CDR3 here is CASSLVGTSGGAWSYEQYF. CDR3 in DNA: TGTGCCAGCAGCTTAGTGGGCACTAGCGGGGGAGCATGGAGTTACGAGCAGTACTTC.

This clone was recorded a few times. The V and J genes are TRBV30 and TRBJ2-2; 7 bases are a match to TRBD1. Germline-derived CDR1 and CDR2 are GTSNPN and SVGIG (reference sequence). This CDR3 comprises 16 residues. V was pared by 7 bases and J by 6 bases, with 17 bases of the junction left unmatched. CDR3 nucleotide sequence: TGTGCCTCCAGCCCTCTGGGACAGTTCTTGTCCGGGGAGCTGTTTTTT. This gives the protein CASSPLGQFLSGELFF.

The V call is TRBV19, the J call TRBJ2-7; D unresolved. The V gene lost 3 bases and the J gene lost 4 bases, with 13 bases spanning the gap. CDR1 and CDR2 (germline): LNHDA, SQIVND (reference sequence). The CDR3 totals 14 residues. CDR3 bases: TGTGCCAGTAGTATTGGGCCAGCCACGTACGAGCAGTACTTC. Translation: CASSIGPATYEQYF.

This clone was seen just once. This chain joins TRBV10-1 and TRBJ2-1; TRBD1 is a possible D gene (6 bases). The ends were cut back, 3 bases at V and 7 bases at J, with 13 bases in the middle. Germline V CDR1 and CDR2: WNHNN, SYGVQD (reference sequence). The CDR3 contains 14 residues. For the CDR3, the DNA is TGCGCCAGCAGTGAAAACAGGGAAGGAAATGAGCAGTTCTTC. It codes for CASSENREGNEQFF.

The V and J genes are TRBV19 and TRBJ1-3, with D hard to call. This CDR3 contains 16 residues. Germline lookup yields CDR1 LNHDA and CDR2 SQIVND (reference sequence). Trimming cost V 2 bases and J 0 bases, with 11 bases left between them. In DNA, the CDR3 is TGTGCCAGTAGTATATCATGGGCCGCCTCTGGAAACACCATATATTTT. Translated: CASSISWAASGNTIYF.

In this sample, this clone turned up a few times. CDR3 DNA: TGTGCCAGCTCACTGACGGGAGTAGGCTCCTACGAGCAGTACTTC. Its protein product is CASSLTGVGSYEQYF. V gene TRBV18 combines with J gene TRBJ2-7; maybe TRBD2 (6 bases). The CDR3 has 15 amino acids. Trimming cost V 4 bases and J 0 bases, with 13 bases left between them. Germline-derived CDR1 and CDR2 are KGHSH and LQKENI.

The V and J genes are TRBV11-1 and TRBJ1-6, with a possible D match to TRBD1 (6 bases). Trimming took off 10 bases at V and 7 bases at J, with 14 bases between the two ends. CDR3 length: 13 amino acids. Germline V lookup: CDR1 SGHAT, CDR2 FQDESV (reference sequence). For the CDR3, the DNA is TGTGCCACCAAACAGGGAGCGAATTCACCCCTCCACTTT. As protein: CATKQGANSPLHF.

The V gene is TRBV7-8, the J gene TRBJ1-6, with 7 bases identical to TRBD1. CDR3 length equals 14 residues. The V and J ends lost 5 bases and 9 bases, in that order; junction bases with no gene match: 7. Germline V CDR1 and CDR2: SGHVS, FQNEAQ. This CDR3 is CASSPTGVGSPLHF. CDR3 DNA sequence: TGTGCCAGCAGCCCAACAGGGGTAGGTTCACCCCTCCACTTT.

The chain recombines TRBV5-1 with TRBJ2-7, with D possibly being TRBD1 (6 bases). V was cut by 0 bases and J by 0 bases, with 10 bases left in between. Germline assignment: CDR1 SGHRS and CDR2 YFSETQ. The CDR3 covers 15 residues. Written as DNA, the CDR3 is TGCGCCAGCAGCTTGGGGGACATCTACTCCTACGAGCAGTACTTC. Amino acid sequence: CASSLGDIYSYEQYF.

V is TRBV7-2 and J is TRBJ2-7, with D possibly matching TRBD2 (6 bases). Deletions cut 5 bases from V and 2 bases from J, with 13 bases between. Germline V CDR1 and CDR2: SGHTA, FQGNSA. This CDR3 has 14 residues. The CDR3 nucleotides are TGTGCCAGCAGCGATTCTCTAGCGACCTACGAGCAGTACTTC. This encodes CASSDSLATYEQYF.

The chain links TRBV7-9 to TRBJ2-1; D is uncertain. The CDR3 contains 16 residues. Trimming pared 6 bases from V and 5 bases from J, leaving 20 bases between. Looked up from germline, CDR1 is SEHNR and CDR2 is FQNEAQ (reference sequence). The CDR3, as DNA: TGTGCCAGCAGACCCCAACCCGCCTTCCTACACAATGAGCAGTTCTTC. Amino acid sequence: CASRPQPAFLHNEQFF.

This rearrangement joins TRBV6-5 to TRBJ1-4; D is unclear. CDR3 length equals 14 residues. V was trimmed by 5 bases and J by 4 bases, leaving 11 bases between them. Per germline, CDR1 MNHEY and CDR2 SVGAGI. CDR3 region: CASSHLGSNEKLFF. The CDR3 DNA follows: TGTGCCAGCAGTCATCTAGGGAGTAATGAAAAACTGTTTTTT.

The chain carries TRBV10-3 and TRBJ1-2, with TRBD1 identical over 8 bases. With 6 bases clipped from V and 5 bases from J, the junction kept 5 bases outside the gene matches. Germline lookup yields CDR1 ENHRY and CDR2 SYGVKD. The CDR3 spans 13 residues. The CDR3 is CAISRDRIYGYTF. The DNA for the CDR3 is TGTGCCATCAGCAGGGACAGGATATATGGCTACACCTTC.

J is TRBJ2-1 and V is TRBV19; the D is unclear. The germline V gene encodes CDR1 LNHDA and CDR2 SQIVND (reference sequence). This CDR3 spans 11 amino acids. Trimming left V 5 bases short and J 4 bases short, with 3 bases between. The CDR3 DNA reads TGTGCCAGTAGTCGGTACAATGAGCAGTTCTTC. Translated, it gives CASSRYNEQFF.